This T cell receptor beta chain was observed in a study of read filtering for tumor transcriptome and immune sequencing. On the study more broadly: Among patients, some 17 were male and some 15 female, aged 47 to 80 (mean roughly 64). Per sample, TCR-region reads ranged about 4 to 10.27 million by IR-seq, 85 to 1273 by RNA-seq. Study observations and caveats: RNA-seq captured clonotypes less deeply and reliably than IR-seq.

Ten or more counts support this clonotype. Its antigen is unidentified. Trimming removed 2 bases from V and 5 bases from J, with 7 bases in between. This CDR3 spans 13 amino acids. Germline V lookup: CDR1 SGHVS, CDR2 FQNEAQ. From approximately 400 ng of RNA, a library with molecular barcoded alpha/delta and beta/gamma adaptors was made. TCRdb re-called the reads with MiXCR, one entry per CDR3 protein. Among some 20,000 distinct CDR3 sequences, more than 20% were seen once, and the ten largest hold around 24%. The genes are TRBV7-8 and TRBJ2-1; no clear D gene. The specimen was a population of CD138-negative cells sorted from bone marrow. The TCR was taken from a donor over 35 with multiple myeloma. CDR3 sequence (DNA): TGTGCCAGCAGCTTACTTAGGGACAATGAGCAGTTCTTC. Translation: CASSLLRDNEQFF.